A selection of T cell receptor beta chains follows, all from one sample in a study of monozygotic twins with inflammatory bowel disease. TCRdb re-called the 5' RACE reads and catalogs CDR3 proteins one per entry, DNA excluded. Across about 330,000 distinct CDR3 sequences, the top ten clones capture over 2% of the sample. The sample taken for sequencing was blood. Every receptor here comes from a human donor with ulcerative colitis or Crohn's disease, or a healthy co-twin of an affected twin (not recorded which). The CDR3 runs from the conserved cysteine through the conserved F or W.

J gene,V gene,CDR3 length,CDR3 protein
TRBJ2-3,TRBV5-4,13,CASSTPGTDTQYF
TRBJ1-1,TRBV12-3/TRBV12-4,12,CATGDRVTEAFF
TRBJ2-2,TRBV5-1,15,CASSLASASTGELFF
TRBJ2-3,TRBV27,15,CARAIAGSSTDTQYF
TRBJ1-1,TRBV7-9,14,CASSLTIGGTEAFF
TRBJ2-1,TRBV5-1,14,CASSSGLEDNEQFF
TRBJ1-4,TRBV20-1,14,CSVGGKATNEKLFF
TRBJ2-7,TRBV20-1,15,CSASARLAGDNEQYF
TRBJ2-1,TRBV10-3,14,CATNTRGPYNEQFF
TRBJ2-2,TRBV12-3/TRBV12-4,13,CASSLVAPGELFF
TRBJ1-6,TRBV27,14,CAEETGSGNSPLHF
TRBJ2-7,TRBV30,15,CAWSSSPDGAYEQYF